This T cell receptor (beta chain) was sequenced for a study of identical twins. Study-level findings and limits: Modelling approaches yielded underestimates of out-of-frame TCR alpha sharing between monozygotic twins. Cross-sectional statistical analysis, not tracking of the same donors, underpinned the conclusions.

Each CDR3 protein is one row after TCRdb ran MiXCR on the 5' RACE reads. The data contain 450,000 to 500,000 distinct CDR3 sequences, roughly an eighth of them seen just once; the ten biggest clones take up 0.98%. CDR3 length equals 13 residues. V was clipped by 2 bases and J by 8 bases, with 9 bases between them. Germline loops: CDR1 SGHTA, CDR2 FQGNSA. To note about this clonotype: Its antigen remains unidentified.

This sample also appeared in a second study, on yellow fever vaccine responses in identical twins.

The TCR sequence derives from a woman under 30 in good health. The sequenced material came from CD4+ T cells sorted from blood. The gene calls are TRBV7-2 and TRBJ1-4; D perhaps matches TRBD1 (6 bases). The CDR3 DNA reads TGTGCCAGCAGCTTACTGGACAGAGAAAAACTGTTTTTT. Protein sequence: CASSLLDREKLFF.